This TCR beta chain originates from a study of blood T cell repertoires in COVID-19. V was trimmed by 4 bases and J by 1 base, leaving 4 bases between them. The germline CDR1 and CDR2 sequences are LGHDT and YNNKEL (reference sequence). The CDR3 spans 12 residues. The table came from immunoSEQ multiplex PCR; TCRdb's copy has only in-frame clones and leaves some out. The sample holds around 270,000 clones, around 86% seen once. Sequenced material: peripheral blood. The J gene is TRBJ2-5, the V gene TRBV3-1 (or the pseudogene TRBV3-2); D not resolved. The TCR comes from a woman aged 55-69 years with COVID-19, enrolled during active disease. In DNA, the CDR3 is TGTGCCAGCAGCCCAATCCAAGAGACCCAGTACTTC. This sequence encodes CASSPIQETQYF.